The sample holds a few counts of the clone carrying this T cell receptor (beta chain). Its specificity is not known. The sample comes from a study of vaccination and CD4 T cells after COVID-19. About the research overall: Vaccinees got either two BNT162b2 doses or two mRNA-1273 doses. Notes on the study in general: In convalescent patients, 304 of 307 vaccine-specific clones were spike mono-reactive.

Trimming took 4 bases from V and 1 from J; bases not matched to a gene: 1. CDR3 length equals 14 residues. Germline CDR1 MNHNS, CDR2 SASEGT. Treatment here: 10-day PBMC culture with coronavirus spike peptide pools or control peptides (ViraFEST assay). Antigen-specific T cells were expanded with peptide pools by ViraFEST, and TCRs were then sequenced. Sequenced with the Oncomine TCR Beta short-read assay was DNA taken from cultured CD4+ T cells. Genomic DNA was extracted from cultured CD4+ T cells. TCRdb processed the PCR reads anew with MiXCR; each CDR3 protein has one entry. The sample consists of 28,000 or so distinct CDR3 sequences, roughly 40% of them appearing once.

J is TRBJ1-5 and V is TRBV6-1; 7 bases match TRBD1. This receptor was obtained from a human donor who had recovered from COVID-19. Sequenced input: CD4+ T cells from blood, cultured in vitro. The CDR3 DNA reads as TGTGCCAGCAGTGCCAGGGGGAGCAATCAGCCCCAGCATTTT. Translated, it gives CASSARGSNQPQHF.